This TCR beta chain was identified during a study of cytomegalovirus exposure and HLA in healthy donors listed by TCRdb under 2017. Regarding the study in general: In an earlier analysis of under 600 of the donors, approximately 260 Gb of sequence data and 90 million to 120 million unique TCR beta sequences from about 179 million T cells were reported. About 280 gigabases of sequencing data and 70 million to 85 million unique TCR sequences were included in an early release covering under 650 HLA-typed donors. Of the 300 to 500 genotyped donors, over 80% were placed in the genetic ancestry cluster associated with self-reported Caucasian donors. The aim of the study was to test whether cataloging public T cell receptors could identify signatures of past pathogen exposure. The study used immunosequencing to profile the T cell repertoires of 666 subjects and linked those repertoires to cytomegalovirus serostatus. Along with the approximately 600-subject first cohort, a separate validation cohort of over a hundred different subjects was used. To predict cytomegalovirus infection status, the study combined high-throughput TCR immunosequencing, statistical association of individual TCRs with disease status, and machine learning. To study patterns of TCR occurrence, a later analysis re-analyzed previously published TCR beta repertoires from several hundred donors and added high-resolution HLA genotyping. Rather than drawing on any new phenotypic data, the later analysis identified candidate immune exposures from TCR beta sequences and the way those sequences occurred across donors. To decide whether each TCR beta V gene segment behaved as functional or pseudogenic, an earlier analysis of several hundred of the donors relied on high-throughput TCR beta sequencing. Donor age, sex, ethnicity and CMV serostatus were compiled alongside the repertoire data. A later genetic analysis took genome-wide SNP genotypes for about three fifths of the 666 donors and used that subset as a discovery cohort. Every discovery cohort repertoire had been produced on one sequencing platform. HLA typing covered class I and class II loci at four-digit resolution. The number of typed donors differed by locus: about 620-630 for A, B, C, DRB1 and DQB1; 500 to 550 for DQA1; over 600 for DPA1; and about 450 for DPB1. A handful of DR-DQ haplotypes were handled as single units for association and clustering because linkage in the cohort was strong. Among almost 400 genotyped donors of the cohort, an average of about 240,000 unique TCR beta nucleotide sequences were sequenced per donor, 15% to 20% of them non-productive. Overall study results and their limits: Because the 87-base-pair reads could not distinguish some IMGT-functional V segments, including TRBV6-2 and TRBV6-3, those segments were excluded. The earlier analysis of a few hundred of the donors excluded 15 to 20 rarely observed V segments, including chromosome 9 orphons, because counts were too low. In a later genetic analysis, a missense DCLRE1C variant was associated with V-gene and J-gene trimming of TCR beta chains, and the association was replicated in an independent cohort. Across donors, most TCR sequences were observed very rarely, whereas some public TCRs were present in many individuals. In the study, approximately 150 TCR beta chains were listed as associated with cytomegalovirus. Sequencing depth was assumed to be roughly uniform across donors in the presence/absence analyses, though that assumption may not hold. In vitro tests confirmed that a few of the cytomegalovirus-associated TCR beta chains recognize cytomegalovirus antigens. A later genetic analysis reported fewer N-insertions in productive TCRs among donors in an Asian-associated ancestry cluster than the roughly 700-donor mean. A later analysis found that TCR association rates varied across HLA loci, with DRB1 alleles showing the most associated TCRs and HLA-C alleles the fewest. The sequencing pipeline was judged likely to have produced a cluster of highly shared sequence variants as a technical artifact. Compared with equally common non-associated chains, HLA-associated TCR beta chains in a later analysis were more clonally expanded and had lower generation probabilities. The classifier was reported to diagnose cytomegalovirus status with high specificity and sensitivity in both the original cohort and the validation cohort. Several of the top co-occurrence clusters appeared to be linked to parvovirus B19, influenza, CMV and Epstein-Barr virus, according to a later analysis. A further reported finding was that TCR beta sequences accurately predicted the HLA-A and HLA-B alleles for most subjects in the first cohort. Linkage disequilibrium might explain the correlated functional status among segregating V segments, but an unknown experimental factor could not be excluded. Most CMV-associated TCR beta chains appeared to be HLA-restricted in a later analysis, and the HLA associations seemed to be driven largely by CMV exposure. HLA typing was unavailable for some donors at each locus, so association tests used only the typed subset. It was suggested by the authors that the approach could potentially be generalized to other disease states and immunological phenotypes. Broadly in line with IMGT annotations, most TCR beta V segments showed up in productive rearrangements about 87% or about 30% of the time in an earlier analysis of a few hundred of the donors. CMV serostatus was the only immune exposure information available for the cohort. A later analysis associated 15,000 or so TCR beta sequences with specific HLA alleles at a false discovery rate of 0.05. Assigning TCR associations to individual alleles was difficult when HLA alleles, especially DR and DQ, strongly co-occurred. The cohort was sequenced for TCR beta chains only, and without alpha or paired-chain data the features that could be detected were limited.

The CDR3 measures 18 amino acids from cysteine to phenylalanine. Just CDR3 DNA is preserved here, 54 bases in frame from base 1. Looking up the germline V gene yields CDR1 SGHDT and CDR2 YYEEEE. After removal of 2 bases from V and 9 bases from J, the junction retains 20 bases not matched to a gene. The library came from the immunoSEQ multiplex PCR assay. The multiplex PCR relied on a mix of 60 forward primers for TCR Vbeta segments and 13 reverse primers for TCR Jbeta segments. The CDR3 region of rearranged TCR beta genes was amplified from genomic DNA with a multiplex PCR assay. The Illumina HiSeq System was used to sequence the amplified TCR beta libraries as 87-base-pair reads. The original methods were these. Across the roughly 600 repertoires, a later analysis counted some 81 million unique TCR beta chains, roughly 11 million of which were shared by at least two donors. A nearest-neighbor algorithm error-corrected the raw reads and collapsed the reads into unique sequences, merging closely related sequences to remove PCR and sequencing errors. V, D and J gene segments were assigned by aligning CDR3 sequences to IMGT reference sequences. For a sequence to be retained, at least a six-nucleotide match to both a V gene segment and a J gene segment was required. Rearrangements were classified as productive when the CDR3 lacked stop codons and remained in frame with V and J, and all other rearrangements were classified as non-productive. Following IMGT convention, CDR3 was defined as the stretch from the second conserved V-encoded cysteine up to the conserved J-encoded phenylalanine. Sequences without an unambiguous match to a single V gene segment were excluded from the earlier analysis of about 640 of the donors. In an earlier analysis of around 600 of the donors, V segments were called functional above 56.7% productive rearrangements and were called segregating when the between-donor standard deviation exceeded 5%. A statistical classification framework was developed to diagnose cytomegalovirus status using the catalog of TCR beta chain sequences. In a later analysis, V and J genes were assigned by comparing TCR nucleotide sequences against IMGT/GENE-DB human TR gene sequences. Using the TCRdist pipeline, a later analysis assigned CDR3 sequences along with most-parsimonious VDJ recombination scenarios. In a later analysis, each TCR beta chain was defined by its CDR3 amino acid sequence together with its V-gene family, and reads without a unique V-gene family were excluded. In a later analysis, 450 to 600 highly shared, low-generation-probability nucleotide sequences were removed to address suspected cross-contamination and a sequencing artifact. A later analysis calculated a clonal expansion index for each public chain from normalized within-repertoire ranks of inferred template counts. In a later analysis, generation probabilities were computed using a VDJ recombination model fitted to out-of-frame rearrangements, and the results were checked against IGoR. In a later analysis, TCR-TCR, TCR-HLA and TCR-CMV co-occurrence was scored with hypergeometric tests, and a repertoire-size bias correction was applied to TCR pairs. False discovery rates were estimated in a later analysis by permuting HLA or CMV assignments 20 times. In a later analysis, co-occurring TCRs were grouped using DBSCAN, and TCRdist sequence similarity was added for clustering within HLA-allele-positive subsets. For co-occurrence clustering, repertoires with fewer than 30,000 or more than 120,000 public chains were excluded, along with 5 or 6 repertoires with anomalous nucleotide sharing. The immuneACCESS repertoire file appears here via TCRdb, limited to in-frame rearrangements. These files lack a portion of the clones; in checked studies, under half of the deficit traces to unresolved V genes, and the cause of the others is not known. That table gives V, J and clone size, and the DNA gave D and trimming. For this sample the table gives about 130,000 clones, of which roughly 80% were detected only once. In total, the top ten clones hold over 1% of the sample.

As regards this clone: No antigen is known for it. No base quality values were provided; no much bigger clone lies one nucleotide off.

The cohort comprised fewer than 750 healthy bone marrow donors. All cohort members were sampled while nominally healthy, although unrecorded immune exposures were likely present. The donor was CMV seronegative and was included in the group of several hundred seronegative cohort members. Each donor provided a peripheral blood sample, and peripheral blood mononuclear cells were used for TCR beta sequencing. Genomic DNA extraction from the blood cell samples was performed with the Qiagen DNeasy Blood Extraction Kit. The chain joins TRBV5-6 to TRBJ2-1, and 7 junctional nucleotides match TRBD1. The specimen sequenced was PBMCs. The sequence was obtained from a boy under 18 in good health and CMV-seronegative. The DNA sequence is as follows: TGTGCCAGCAGCTTAAAGGGATCGACAGGGTTTAGGAAGGGTGAGCAGTTCTTC. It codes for CASSLKGSTGFRKGEQFF.